What follows are 18 T cell receptor beta chains derived from one specimen sequenced in a study of molecular identifiers for immune sequencing clone quantification. MiXCR was run by TCRdb on the PCR reads, yielding one entry per CDR3 protein. The table has 250,000 to 350,000 distinct CDR3 sequences, about a fifth seen once. Input material: naive CD8+ T cells from blood, with Jurkat cell RNA spiked in. This sample's subset: FACS-sorted CD8+CD4-CCR7+CD45RA+ naive T cells. These receptor sequences come from a human donor in good health. Some libraries in this study had Jurkat cell RNA spiked in.

This clonotype occurred many times. The CDR3 DNA follows: TGTGCCATCACCCCGACAGGACGGGGCTACGAGCAGTACTTC. It specifies CAITPTGRGYEQYF. The chain is built from TRBV10-3 and TRBJ2-7; the D gene is possibly TRBD1 (6 bases). Germline values: CDR1 ENHRY, CDR2 SYGVKD. Trimming shortened V by 7 bases and J by 3 bases, and 16 bases separated the two germline ends. The CDR3 is 14 amino acids.

At least ten counts were recorded for this clonotype. The V gene is TRBV24-1, the J gene TRBJ2-5; D gene ambiguous. The CDR3 contains 15 residues. Germline V gene lookup returns CDR1 KGHDR and CDR2 SFDVKD. Trimming removed 5 bases at V and 2 bases at J, with 14 bases between. The CDR3 nucleotides are TGTGCCACCAGTGGTTCCTATTCACTTCAAGAGACCCAGTACTTC. It specifies CATSGSYSLQETQYF.

This clonotype was recorded at least ten times. The chain joins TRBV5-6 to TRBJ2-5; 8 nucleotides agree with TRBD2. This CDR3 has 16 amino acids. V was pared by 3 bases and J by 1 base, with 8 bases of the junction left unmatched. The germline V gene encodes CDR1 SGHDT and CDR2 YYEEEE. This CDR3 is CASSSRASGFQETQYF. The DNA of the CDR3 is TGTGCCAGCAGCTCGAGGGCTAGCGGGTTCCAAGAGACCCAGTACTTC.

Worth noting for this clonotype: Since a much larger clone is just one base distant, this may be a read error. DNA of the CDR3: TGTGCCAGCAGTTACTCTGGGGGGGGTACCTACGAGCAGTACTTC. Protein sequence: CASSYSGGGTYEQYF. This chain uses TRBV6-5 with TRBJ2-7; TRBD2 matches 7 bases. The ends lost 0 bases at V and 2 bases at J; junction bases unmatched: 4. The CDR3 runs to 15 residues. Germline V gives CDR1 MNHEY, CDR2 SVGAGI.

V and J are TRBV4-3 and TRBJ2-7; D gene ambiguous. Germline loops: CDR1 LGHNA, CDR2 YSLEER. CDR3 length: 15 amino acids. V shed 0 bases and J shed 4 bases, with 13 bases lying between them. This CDR3 reads CASSQDFGRPYEQYF. CDR3 coding DNA: TGCGCCAGCAGCCAAGACTTCGGCAGACCATACGAGCAGTACTTC.

Comments on this clonotype: Its ends do not fully match the called genes, so a read error is possible. In nucleotides, the CDR3 is TGTGCCGGCAGCTTAGCCCTTAGCGGGGGGGCTCAGTCCGATACGCAGTATTTT. Residues: CAGSLALSGGAQSDTQYF. The gene calls are TRBV7-6 and TRBJ2-3; 11 nucleotides line up with TRBD2. This CDR3 has 18 amino acids. Germline values: CDR1 SGHVS, CDR2 FNYEAQ. The full variable domain, its missing parts supplied by reference TRBV7-6 and TRBJ2-3, is GAGVSQSPRYKVTKRGQDVALRCDPISGHVSLYWYRQALGQGPEFLTYFNYEAQQDKSGLPNDRFSAERPEGSISTLTIQRTEQRDSAMYRCAGSLALSGGAQSDTQYFGPGTRLTVL.

The sample holds a few counts of this clonotype. This rearrangement joins TRBV18 to TRBJ1-1; D possibly corresponds to TRBD1 (6 bases). With 0 bases removed from V and 3 bases from J, the gap between germline ends came to 11 bases. The CDR3 covers 15 residues. Germline CDR1 reads KGHSH; CDR2 reads LQKENI. The CDR3: CASSPPNRADTEAFF. The CDR3 DNA reads TGTGCCAGCTCACCACCTAACAGGGCTGACACTGAAGCTTTCTTT.

This clonotype was observed a handful of times. The chain carries TRBV4-3 and TRBJ2-7; D tentatively reads TRBD1 or TRBD2 (5 bases each). V lost 1 base and J 2 bases, leaving 12 bases between the germline ends. Germline V gene data show CDR1 as LGHNA and CDR2 as YSLEER. The CDR3 length is 15 residues. For the CDR3, the DNA is TGCGCCAGCAGCCAAGTTCCGGGGCCCCCCTACGAGCAGTACTTC. Translation gives CASSQVPGPPYEQYF.

This clonotype was observed at least ten times. V usage is TRBV5-1 and J usage is TRBJ2-7, with D possibly being TRBD1 or TRBD2 (6 bases each). The germline V and J ends were trimmed by 0 bases and 4 bases, with 11 bases remaining between them. CDR1 and CDR2 (germline): SGHRS, YFSETQ. This CDR3 region has 14 residues. CDR3 bases: TGCGCCAGCAGCTTGGAAGGGGGGCCTTACGAGCAGTACTTC. It encodes CASSLEGGPYEQYF. Drawing the rest from reference TRBV5-1 and TRBJ2-7, the complete variable domain is KAGVTQTPRYLIKTRGQQVTLSCSPISGHRSVSWYQQTPGQGLQFLFEYFSETQRNKGNFPGRFSGRQFSNSRSEMNVSTLELGDSALYLCASSLEGGPYEQYFGPGTRLTVT.

The table lists this clonotype with many counts. The chain carries TRBV12-3 or TRBV12-4 and TRBJ2-7, with D hard to call. Trimming pared 2 bases from V and 2 bases from J, leaving 7 bases between. CDR3 length: 13 residues. CDR3: CASSLRLPYEQYF. CDR3 DNA sequence: TGTGCCAGCAGTTTACGGCTACCCTACGAGCAGTACTTC.

Many counts were recorded for this clonotype. The rearrangement links TRBV4-1 to TRBJ1-2, with TRBD1 matching over 7 bases. CDR3 length equals 16 residues. CDR1 and CDR2 from the germline V gene are MGHRA and YSYEKL. With 4 bases clipped from V and 0 bases from J, the junction kept 8 bases outside the gene matches. The CDR3 coding sequence is TGCGCCAGCAGCCCCGAAGACAGGGAGCCTAACTATGGCTACACCTTC. Residues: CASSPEDREPNYGYTF.

This chain links TRBV29-1 with TRBJ2-7; TRBD1 agrees at 8 bases. Losses at the gene ends were 6 bases for V and 5 bases for J; bases not matched to a gene: 0. This CDR3 has 10 residues. Germline-derived CDR1 and CDR2 are SQVTM and ANQGSEA. The CDR3: CSVTGDEQYF. For the CDR3, the DNA is TGCAGCGTGACAGGGGACGAGCAGTACTTC.

This clonotype was picked up many times. V and J are TRBV28 and TRBJ2-1; no reliable D call. The germline V and J ends were trimmed by 7 bases and 3 bases, with 10 bases remaining between them. Germline assignment: CDR1 MDHEN and CDR2 SYDVKM. This CDR3 contains 13 residues. The CDR3 DNA is TGTGCCAGCAACCCCAACGACTACAATGAGCAGTTCTTC. Translation: CASNPNDYNEQFF.

For this clonotype: A much bigger clone sits one base away, suggesting this may be a read error. Likely a read error: the CDR3 ends without its conserved phenylalanine or tryptophan. This chain uses TRBV4-1 with TRBJ1-1; D is undetermined. Trimming took 1 base from V and 2 from J, leaving 11 bases between them. The CDR3 is made up of 15 amino acids. In germline, CDR1 is MGHRA, CDR2 YSYEKL. In DNA, the CDR3 is TGCGCCAGCAGCCAAGCGAAGACGGCAAACACTGAAGCTTTCTCT. This gives the protein CASSQAKTANTEAFS.

With regard to this clonotype: It may be a read error: a sequence one base away is much more abundant. This chain uses TRBV6-1 with TRBJ1-1, with D possibly being TRBD1 (5 bases). Per the germline V gene, CDR1 is MNHNS and CDR2 is SASEGT. The CDR3 covers 15 residues. Written as DNA, the CDR3 is TGTGCCAGCAGTGAAGTTGGCAGGGAAAACACTGGAGCTTTCTTT. This codes for CASSEVGRENTGAFF.

This clonotype was observed once. A read error may explain this, as a much larger clone is one base away. Lacking the conserved final phenylalanine or tryptophan, this CDR3 likely reflects a read error. The chain is built from TRBV28 and TRBJ1-5; 7 bases agree with TRBD1. CDR3 length: 19 residues. J was trimmed by 0 bases and V by 7 bases; bases with no gene match: 18. Germline loops: CDR1 MDHEN, CDR2 SYDVKM. The CDR3 region has the DNA TGTGCCAGCAAAAAAAGCGGGGGGACAGCTCTCTATAGCAATCAGCCCCAGCATCTT. This codes for CASKKSGGTALYSNQPQHL.

In this sample, this clonotype turned up many times. This chain links TRBV13 with TRBJ2-1, with 11 positions matching TRBD2. Unmatched junction bases numbered 9, after V lost 0 bases and J lost 2 bases. Per germline, CDR1 PRHDT and CDR2 FYEKMQ (reference sequence). The CDR3 sequence is 19 residues long. This CDR3 is CASSLGLAGGVRAYNEQFF. DNA for the CDR3: TGTGCCAGCAGCTTAGGGCTAGCGGGGGGCGTTAGGGCCTACAATGAGCAGTTCTTC.

This clonotype has at least ten counts. The chain combines TRBV4-2 with TRBJ1-1; D is possibly TRBD1 (6 bases). Trimming stripped 0 bases from V and 5 bases from J, with 13 bases between. CDR1 is LGHNA, CDR2 YNFKEQ, per germline. The CDR3 covers 15 residues. In DNA form, the CDR3 reads TGTGCCAGCAGCCAAGAGGCACAGGGTGGGACTGAAGCTTTCTTT. Its translation is CASSQEAQGGTEAFF.